The next 14 T cell receptor beta chains were all read from a single sample in a study of quantifying T cell responses using KT2 cells (dated by TCRdb to about 2017). Describing the broader study: RNA was DNase-treated and reverse transcribed with TCR alpha and beta constant-region primers, mostly using SuperScript III.

Preparation of the library involved UMI-ligation and nested PCR. The sequencing machine was an Illumina MiSeq. Using T4 RNA ligase 1, a single-stranded oligonucleotide bearing the Illumina SP2 sequence plus a UMI was ligated onto the 3' end of the cDNA. PCR1 used around 4 cycles (98 degrees C 15 s, 69 degrees C 30 s, 72 degrees C 40 s), and the beta primer was an equimolar mix of RC1.1 and RC1.2 that covered TRBC1 and TRBC2. TCRdb trimmed the raw reads at Q25, called clones with MiXCR and kept productive beta chains. One record per CDR3 amino acid sequence lists the most common genes and DNA. The sample profile shows tens of thousands of distinct CDR3 sequences; roughly 12% of them were found once. 8.5% to 12% of the sample is in the top ten clones. The sample comprised PBMCs spiked with cells of the T cell clone KT2. All receptors derive from a human donor.

The chain joins TRBV29-1 to TRBJ2-7; the match to TRBD1 covers 11 bases. Germline CDR1 is SQVTM and CDR2 is ANQGSEA. The CDR3 spans 14 residues. The V gene end was trimmed by 7 bases and the J gene end by 4 bases; junction bases not matched to a gene: 9. This CDR3 reads CSARTGGPGYEQYF. The CDR3 DNA is TGCAGCGCCAGGACAGGGGGCCCGGGGTACGAGCAGTACTTC.

This clonotype has a count of ten or more. The V and J genes are TRBV2 and TRBJ2-1, with D perhaps matching TRBD1 (6 bases). V lost 10 bases and J 8 bases, leaving 18 bases between the germline ends. CDR1 and CDR2 from the germline V gene are SNHLY and FYNNEI. The CDR3 has 13 amino acids. CDR3 sequence: CATPGALGDEQFF. The CDR3 DNA is TGTGCCACCCCAGGGGCTTTAGGTGATGAGCAGTTCTTC.

This clonotype appeared a single time. The V gene is TRBV5-1, the J gene TRBJ1-1; D is undetermined. In germline, CDR1 is SGHRS, CDR2 YFSETQ. The CDR3 totals 12 residues. The V end was cut by 6 bases, the J end by 3 bases, with 9 bases between. CDR3 nucleotide sequence: TGCGCCAGCACCTCGGGTTACACTGAAGCTTTCTTT. It yields the protein CASTSGYTEAFF.

This clonotype appeared a few times. The chain employs TRBV6-6 and TRBJ1-5; TRBD1 agrees at 7 bases. The CDR3 length is 12 residues. Trimming cost V 10 bases and J 7 bases; bases outside gene matches: 7. From germline, CDR1 is MNHNY and CDR2 SVGAGI (reference sequence). This CDR3 is CATYQGGQPQHF. CDR3 in DNA: TGTGCCACCTACCAGGGGGGCCAGCCCCAGCATTTT.

Comment on this clonotype: A much larger clone is a single base away; this may be a read error. This sequence joins TRBV27 and TRBJ2-3; D may be TRBD1 or TRBD2 (6 bases each). This CDR3 is 15 amino acids long. Germline V CDR1 and CDR2: MNHEY, SMNVEV (reference sequence). V lost 8 bases and J 11 bases, leaving 26 bases between the germline ends. CDR3 in amino acids: CASGLTSGGLGRQYF. DNA for the CDR3: TGTGCCAGCGGTCTAACTTCCGGGGGCCTGGGCAGGCAGTATTTT.

V gene TRBV30 combines with J gene TRBJ1-1; the D is unclear. The CDR3 runs to 13 residues. V lost 0 bases to trimming and J lost 5 bases, with 10 bases between them. Germline loops: CDR1 GTSNPN, CDR2 SVGIG (reference sequence). The CDR3 spells CAWSVGPGTEAFF. As DNA, the CDR3 is TGTGCCTGGAGTGTGGGTCCCGGAACTGAAGCTTTCTTT.

This clonotype came up many times. This chain joins TRBV9 and TRBJ2-5; D may match TRBD1 or TRBD2 (6 bases each). Germline V gene sequence: CDR1 SGDLS, CDR2 YYNGEE. The CDR3 spans 16 residues. V dropped 0 bases and J dropped 5 bases, with 17 bases sitting between them. The CDR3 DNA reads as TGTGCCAGCAGCGTAGGGTCGGGGGCCGCAGGGGAGACCCAGTACTTC. This encodes CASSVGSGAAGETQYF.

This clonotype was detected a few times. The rearrangement joins TRBV6-6 to TRBJ2-1, with D hard to call. The ends were cut back, 5 bases at V and 10 bases at J, with 9 bases in the middle. From germline, CDR1 is MNHNY and CDR2 SVGAGI (reference sequence). The CDR3 is made up of 11 amino acids. CDR3 protein: CASSETREQFF. The DNA for the CDR3 is TGTGCCAGCAGTGAAACAAGGGAGCAGTTCTTC.

The table lists this clonotype with many counts. The chain links TRBV20-1 to TRBJ2-3; 8 positions match TRBD2. Unmatched junction bases numbered 18, after V lost 3 bases and J lost 4 bases. The germline V gene encodes CDR1 DFQATT and CDR2 SNEGSKA (reference sequence). This CDR3 is 18 amino acids long. The CDR3 loop reads CSARTKERYSGSSDTQYF. The CDR3 DNA is TGCAGTGCTAGGACAAAAGAGAGGTACAGCGGGAGCTCAGATACGCAGTATTTT.

This chain links TRBV5-1 with TRBJ2-2, with D unclear. V was shortened by 1 base and J by 6 bases, with 7 bases between the two germline ends. CDR3 length equals 13 residues. Germline CDR1 is SGHRS and CDR2 is YFSETQ. The CDR3 sequence is CASSLPLSGELFF. In DNA form, the CDR3 reads TGCGCCAGCAGCTTGCCTCTGTCCGGGGAGCTGTTTTTT. The variable domain in full, with the rest retrieved from reference TRBV5-1 and TRBJ2-2, is KAGVTQTPRYLIKTRGQQVTLSCSPISGHRSVSWYQQTPGQGLQFLFEYFSETQRNKGNFPGRFSGRQFSNSRSEMNVSTLELGDSALYLCASSLPLSGELFFGEGSRLTVL.

This clonotype has a handful of counts. This chain uses TRBV29-1 with TRBJ2-7; the D gene is possibly TRBD2 (6 bases). In germline, CDR1 is SQVTM, CDR2 ANQGSEA. The CDR3 is made up of 14 amino acids. V dropped 2 bases and J dropped 3 bases, with 14 bases sitting between them. CDR3 sequence reads: CSVELDRESYEQYF. In nucleotides, the CDR3 is TGCAGCGTTGAACTAGATCGGGAGAGCTACGAGCAGTACTTC.

Many counts were recorded for this clonotype. The V call is TRBV20-1, the J call TRBJ2-7, with 7 bases fitting TRBD2. Trimming cost V 3 bases and J 2 bases; bases outside gene matches: 10. CDR1 and CDR2 from the germline V gene are DFQATT and SNEGSKA (reference sequence). The CDR3 covers 15 residues. In nucleotides, the CDR3 is TGCAGTGCTAGTCCCATAACTAGCGTGCCCTACGAGCAGTACTTC. Its protein product is CSASPITSVPYEQYF.

This chain connects TRBV15 to TRBJ2-2, with D perhaps TRBD1 (5 bases). This CDR3 contains 17 residues. V was clipped by 0 bases and J by 3 bases, with 14 bases between them. Germline assignment: CDR1 LNHNV and CDR2 YYDKDF (reference sequence). The CDR3 loop is CATSRDSLQGDTGELFF. CDR3 coding DNA: TGTGCCACCAGCAGAGATTCTCTGCAGGGCGACACCGGGGAGCTGTTTTTT.

This chain connects TRBV3-1 to TRBJ2-7, with TRBD1 identical over 7 bases. Germline V gives CDR1 LGHDT, CDR2 YNNKEL (reference sequence). CDR3 length: 12 amino acids. Unmatched junction bases numbered 10, after V lost 8 bases and J lost 9 bases. The CDR3 region is CASGGTGVVQYF. CDR3 nucleotides: TGTGCCAGCGGGGGTACAGGGGTCGTGCAGTACTTC.